This T cell receptor beta chain was retrieved from a study of T-cell reconstitution after alpha-beta-depleted transplantation in children. Preparing the TCRbeta library involved the use of unique molecular identifiers. TCRdb recomputed calls from the PCR reads with MiXCR, one row per CDR3 protein. This sample has roughly 89,000 distinct CDR3 sequences, with more than 9% found just once. In this sample, this clonotype turned up many times. The CDR3 covers 14 residues. Germline V gives CDR1 SQVTM, CDR2 ANQGSEA. V lost 6 bases, J lost 0 bases, and 12 bases lay in between. The chain uses TRBV29-1 and TRBJ2-1; weak D call: TRBD2 (5 bases). The receptor was derived from a human donor who donated a stem cell graft to a child with inherited bone marrow failure. Sequencing used PBMCs from the stem cell graft donor, obtained from the stem cell graft. CDR3 residues: CSVLPGSSYNEQFF. The CDR3, as DNA: TGCAGCGTCCTTCCGGGAAGCTCCTACAATGAGCAGTTCTTC.